These 16 T cell receptor beta chains were all obtained from the same sample, sequenced in a study of cytomegalovirus exposure and HLA in healthy donors. PCR was performed using 60 Vbeta and 13 Jbeta primers. Method: immunoSEQ multiplex PCR; TCRdb's copy keeps in-frame clones and lacks some. The table for this sample gives 70,000 or so clones. The specimen sequenced was PBMCs. The receptors come from a boy under 18 in good health and CMV-seronegative.

The chain joins TRBV6-1 to TRBJ1-5; D remains unclear. Germline V CDR1 and CDR2: MNHNS, SASEGT. Deletions cut 7 bases from V and 5 bases from J, with 6 bases between. The CDR3 consists of 11 residues. The CDR3: CASTSDQPQHF. The CDR3 nucleotides read TGTGCCAGCACCTCCGATCAGCCCCAGCATTTT.

The CDR3 loop reads CASRSEWQGNEKLFF. The CDR3 nucleotides are TGTGCCAGCAGGAGTGAGTGGCAGGGAAATGAAAAACTGTTTTTT. The gene calls are TRBV6-1 and TRBJ1-4; TRBD1 might be the D (5 bases). Trimming took 6 bases from V and 5 from J, leaving 16 bases between them. Per the germline V gene, CDR1 is MNHNS and CDR2 is SASEGT. This CDR3 region has 15 residues.

This chain uses TRBV18 with TRBJ2-1; D is perhaps TRBD1 (6 bases). V lost 3 bases and J lost 6, with 15 bases in between. The CDR3 loop spans 15 amino acids. Germline V gene lookup returns CDR1 KGHSH and CDR2 LQKENI. The CDR3 DNA is TGTGCCAGCTCACCCCTGAACCAGGGGTTCAATGAGCAGTTCTTC. Translating gives CASSPLNQGFNEQFF. Combining the CDR3 with reference TRBV18 and TRBJ2-1 gives the whole variable domain NAGVMQNPRHLVRRRGQEARLRCSPMKGHSHVYWYRQLPEEGLKFMVYLQKENIIDESGMPKERFSAEFPKEGPSILRIQQVVRGDSAAYFCASSPLNQGFNEQFFGPGTRLTVL.

This chain uses TRBV4-1 with TRBJ2-2, with 8 bases matching TRBD1. Germline lookup yields CDR1 MGHRA and CDR2 YSYEKL. This CDR3 contains 15 residues. Unmatched junction bases numbered 6, after V lost 3 bases and J lost 6 bases. CDR3 nucleotide sequence: TGCGCCAGCAGCCATTCAGGGGGCGCCCCCGGGGAGCTGTTTTTT. Amino acid sequence: CASSHSGGAPGELFF.

V usage is TRBV5-1 and J usage is TRBJ2-2; 10 bases are shared with TRBD2. Germline V CDR1 and CDR2: SGHRS, YFSETQ. With V trimmed by 1 base and J by 5 bases, 2 bases remained unmatched. CDR3 length: 15 residues. CDR3 coding DNA: TGCGCCAGCAGCTTGCCTAGCGGGGGAACCGGGGAGCTGTTTTTT. Its protein product is CASSLPSGGTGELFF.

The chain links TRBV19 to TRBJ1-2; D perhaps matches TRBD1 (5 bases). The germline CDR1 and CDR2 sequences are LNHDA and SQIVND (reference sequence). V was shortened by 3 bases and J by 4 bases, with 12 bases between the two germline ends. The CDR3 covers 14 residues. CDR3 residues: CASSMGGRRYGYTF. The CDR3 DNA is TGTGCCAGTAGTATGGGGGGAAGGCGCTATGGCTACACCTTC.

The CDR3 sequence is CASSPGTRGITEQFF. For the CDR3, the DNA is TGTGCCAGCTCACCAGGGACTAGAGGCATTACTGAGCAGTTCTTC. This rearrangement joins TRBV18 to TRBJ2-1; 8 bases map to TRBD2. Looked up from germline, CDR1 is KGHSH and CDR2 is LQKENI. The junction had 9 bases not matched to a gene; V was cut back by 2 bases and J by 9 bases. There are 15 residues in the CDR3.

CDR3 residues: CASSRAGDHHEQFF. CDR3 DNA sequence: TGCGCCAGCAGCAGGGCAGGGGACCATCATGAGCAGTTCTTC. This sequence joins TRBV5-1 and TRBJ2-1; TRBD1 might be the D (6 bases). Between the trimmed V and J ends, which lost 4 bases and 8 bases, there was a span of 16 bases. CDR3 length equals 14 residues. Germline V gives CDR1 SGHRS, CDR2 YFSETQ. The entire variable domain, with the rest obtained from reference TRBV5-1 and TRBJ2-1, is as follows: KAGVTQTPRYLIKTRGQQVTLSCSPISGHRSVSWYQQTPGQGLQFLFEYFSETQRNKGNFPGRFSGRQFSNSRSEMNVSTLELGDSALYLCASSRAGDHHEQFFGPGTRLTVL.

J is TRBJ2-3 and V is TRBV19; 9 bases match TRBD2. Unmatched junction bases numbered 15, after V lost 4 bases and J lost 4 bases. Germline CDR1 is LNHDA and CDR2 is SQIVND (reference sequence). This CDR3 has 18 amino acids. The CDR3 region has the DNA TGTGCCAGTAGTACTCCCATGGGTAGCGGGAGTGGGTCAGATACGCAGTATTTT. Its protein is CASSTPMGSGSGSDTQYF.

The chain carries TRBV6-5 and TRBJ2-5; 8 bases map to TRBD1. The V gene end was trimmed by 6 bases and the J gene end by 5 bases; junction bases not matched to a gene: 5. Germline V gene data show CDR1 as MNHEY and CDR2 as SVGAGI. The CDR3 is made up of 13 amino acids. This CDR3 is CASRGQGGETQYF. The CDR3 DNA reads as TGTGCCAGCAGAGGACAGGGAGGCGAGACCCAGTACTTC.

The chain joins TRBV30 to TRBJ2-7, with D maybe TRBD1 (5 bases). Trimming stripped 0 bases from V and 3 bases from J, with 15 bases between. The CDR3 spans 15 residues. Germline V CDR1 and CDR2: GTSNPN, SVGIG (reference sequence). CDR3 sequence: CAWSVKWQGLYEQYF. The CDR3 nucleotides read TGTGCCTGGAGTGTAAAATGGCAGGGCCTCTACGAGCAGTACTTC.

J is TRBJ2-7 and V is TRBV6-5, with 8 bases fitting TRBD2. Germline trimming cut 4 bases from V and 5 bases from J; bases unmatched to any gene: 7. This CDR3 region has 14 residues. Germline V gives CDR1 MNHEY, CDR2 SVGAGI. The CDR3, as DNA: TGTGCCAGCAGTTTAGCGGGATTCGTCCACGAGCAGTACTTC. Protein product: CASSLAGFVHEQYF.

The V and J genes are TRBV27 and TRBJ1-1; 8 nucleotides line up with TRBD1. Germline V CDR1 and CDR2: MNHEY, SMNVEV (reference sequence). Trimming took 2 bases from V and 2 from J; bases not matched to a gene: 7. The CDR3 extends over 16 amino acids. As DNA, the CDR3 is TGTGCCAGCAGTTTAGGCGCGGGACAGGCAAACACTGAAGCTTTCTTT. It translates to CASSLGAGQANTEAFF.

This chain uses TRBV5-4 with TRBJ2-7; D possibly corresponds to TRBD2 (5 bases). CDR3 length: 15 amino acids. The germline V gene encodes CDR1 SGHNT and CDR2 YYREEE (reference sequence). With 0 bases removed from V and 5 bases from J, the gap between germline ends came to 15 bases. The CDR3 spells CASSLDQSAGHEQYF. As DNA, the CDR3 is TGTGCCAGCAGCTTGGACCAATCGGCGGGCCACGAGCAGTACTTC. Supplemented by reference TRBV5-4 and TRBJ2-7, the full variable domain reads ETGVTQSPTHLIKTRGQQVTLRCSSQSGHNTVSWYQQALGQGPQFIFQYYREEENGRGNFPPRFSGLQFPNYSSELNVNALELDDSALYLCASSLDQSAGHEQYFGPGTRLTVT.

The chain couples TRBV5-6 to TRBJ1-5, with a possible D match to TRBD1 (5 bases). Trimming stripped 4 bases from V and 7 bases from J, with 15 bases between. CDR1 is SGHDT and CDR2 is YYEEEE in the germline V gene. This CDR3 comprises 14 residues. The DNA of the CDR3 is TGTGCCAGCAGCCCGGCGGGGGGGAGACAGCCCCAGCATTTT. Its protein product is CASSPAGGRQPQHF. The full variable domain, rest sourced from reference TRBV5-6 and TRBJ1-5, is DAGVTQSPTHLIKTRGQQVTLRCSPKSGHDTVSWYQQALGQGPQFIFQYYEEEERQRGNFPDRFSGHQFPNYSSELNVNALLLGDSALYLCASSPAGGRQPQHFGDGTRLSIL.

This sequence joins TRBV7-2 and TRBJ2-3; 9 bases match TRBD2. V lost 1 base to trimming and J lost 7 bases; unmatched junction nucleotides: 6. Germline V gene data show CDR1 as SGHTA and CDR2 as FQGNSA. The CDR3 length is 15 residues. The chain's CDR3 is CASSLDAGGPYTQYF. For the CDR3, the DNA is TGTGCCAGCAGCTTAGATGCGGGAGGGCCGTATACGCAGTATTTT.